This T cell receptor beta chain was profiled in a study of T cells in tuberculosis. Specified time point: new active TB diagnosis, blood taken before or within 7 days of starting treatment. Clones were read by immunoSEQ multiplex PCR, and TCRdb kept only the in-frame ones, dropping some. The profile shows about 49,000 clones, roughly 96% of them singletons. This TCR came from an adult with tuberculosis. Sample: PBMCs, taken at tuberculosis diagnosis.

The CDR3 protein is CASSSGPTSNIRTDTQYF. DNA of the CDR3: TGCGCCAGCAGCTCTGGGCCTACCTCCAATATTCGCACAGATACGCAGTATTTT. The chain employs TRBV5-1 and TRBJ2-3, with D hard to call. V was pared by 3 bases and J by 1 base, with 21 bases between. The CDR3 runs to 18 residues. Germline V CDR1 and CDR2: SGHRS, YFSETQ.